This T cell receptor beta chain was recorded in a study of long-term antiretroviral therapy in people with HIV. Notes on the study in general: Transplant-donor-level diversity was not reached after ART, though diversity increased. Nothing was known about ART adherence, viral resistance or changes in therapy.

Researchers secured at least one pre-ART and at least two post-ART PBMC samples from each donor. Sequencing used immunoSEQ v3.0 at survey level. The data were produced by immunoSEQ multiplex PCR, yet TCRdb's version contains in-frame clones alone and is incomplete. The repertoire holds 30,000 to 50,000 clones, with 80% to 90% as singletons. The trim removed 6 bases at V and 5 bases at J, leaving 3 bases unmatched. Germline assignment: CDR1 MNHEY and CDR2 SMNVEV (reference sequence). The CDR3 sequence is 14 residues long. On this clone: Its antigen is unidentified.

Source: unsorted PBMCs, taken just before starting antiretroviral therapy. The sequence came from a woman aged 18-30 years with HIV. This chain connects TRBV27 to TRBJ1-4; 10 bases line up with TRBD1. CDR3 DNA: TGTGCCAGCAGGAGGACAGGGGGGAATGAAAAACTGTTTTTT. Translating gives CASRRTGGNEKLFF.